This T cell receptor beta chain stems from a study of shared clonotypes between healthy human individuals. Looking at the study overall: Three men and a couple of women, aged 18 to 49, were donors. Each donor's CD8 memory used one plate, CD8 naive two, each CD4 subset three.

The CDR3 spans 15 residues. Trimming pared 4 bases from V and 1 base from J, leaving 12 bases between. Per germline, CDR1 SGHVS and CDR2 FQNEAQ. A note on this clone: Its antigen remains unidentified.

Assay used: immunoSEQ multiplex PCR; TCRdb lists only in-frame clones, some missing. The table lists some 1,100,000 clones, roughly 74% of them singletons, with approximately 0.56% in the top ten. Researchers partitioned CD4+ cells into CD45RA+ naive and CD45RA-negative memory subsets. Findings and caveats of the study: Shared clonotypes across all four donors exceeded non-shared ones in generation probability.

J is TRBJ2-3 and V is TRBV7-8; TRBD2 might be the D (6 bases). Sequenced: memory CD4+ T cells from PBMCs. Subset noted: CD45RA-negative fraction. The sequence was collected from a man aged 18 to 35 in good health. Some clones in this sample may be carry-over from other donors' samples. CDR3 coding DNA: TGTGCCAGCAGCTCCAGACTAGTCGGCACAGATACGCAGTATTTT. Encoded protein: CASSSRLVGTDTQYF. Full variable domain (missing parts from reference TRBV7-8 and TRBJ2-3): GAGVSQSPRYKVAKRGQDVALRCDPISGHVSLFWYQQALGQGPEFLTYFQNEAQLDKSGLPSDRFFAERPEGSVSTLKIQRTQQEDSAVYLCASSSRLVGTDTQYFGPGTRLTVL.